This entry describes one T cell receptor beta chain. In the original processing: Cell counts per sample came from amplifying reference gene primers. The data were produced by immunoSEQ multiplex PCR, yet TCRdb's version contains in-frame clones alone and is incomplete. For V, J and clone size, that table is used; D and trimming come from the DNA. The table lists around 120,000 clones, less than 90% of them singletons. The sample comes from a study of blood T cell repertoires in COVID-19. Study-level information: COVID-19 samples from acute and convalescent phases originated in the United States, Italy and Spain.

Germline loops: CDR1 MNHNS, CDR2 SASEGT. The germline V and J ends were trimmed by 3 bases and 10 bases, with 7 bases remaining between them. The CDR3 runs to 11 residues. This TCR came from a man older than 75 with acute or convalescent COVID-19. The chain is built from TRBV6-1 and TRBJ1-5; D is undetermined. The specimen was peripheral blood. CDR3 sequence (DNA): TGTGCCAGCAGTGAGACGGGACCCCAGCATTTT. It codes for CASSETGPQHF.